This is a list of T cell receptor beta chains from one sample in a study of technical replicates of blood from a few donors. Clones were sequenced by immunoSEQ multiplex PCR, and TCRdb holds only the in-frame ones, with some missing. In the table there are just over 80,000 clones, approximately 97% of which are singletons. Sample: T cells isolated from PBMCs. The receptor set was obtained from a human donor in good health. The CDR3 runs from the conserved cysteine through the conserved F or W. The order of the fields is CDR3 DNA, CDR3 protein, V gene, J gene, clone size, D gene. A D gene is named only where the DNA matches it firmly. Clone sizes are given selectively: once, few, many, or a class where the clone is expanded.

CDR3 DNA: TGTGCCAGCAGCTCGGGAACAGGGTCTTACAATGAGCAGTTCTTC
CDR3 protein: CASSSGTGSYNEQFF
V gene: TRBV5-8
J gene: TRBJ2-1
clone size: -
D gene: -

CDR3 DNA: TGTGCCTCTGGGACAGGCGGCACAGATACGCAGTATTTT
CDR3 protein: CASGTGGTDTQYF
V gene: TRBV19
J gene: TRBJ2-3
clone size: once
D gene: TRBD1

CDR3 DNA: TGTGCCAGCAGCTTGGTGGAGGACAGACCCACTGAAGCTTTCTTT
CDR3 protein: CASSLVEDRPTEAFF
V gene: TRBV5-6
J gene: TRBJ1-1
clone size: once
D gene: -

CDR3 DNA: TGCGCCAGCAGCATAAGGGGAACCGGGGAGCTGTTTTTT
CDR3 protein: CASSIRGTGELFF
V gene: TRBV5-1
J gene: TRBJ2-2
clone size: -
D gene: -

CDR3 DNA: TGTGCCTGGAGTAGGCGGAGGGGCTCCTACAATGAGCAGTTCTTC
CDR3 protein: CAWSRRRGSYNEQFF
V gene: TRBV30
J gene: TRBJ2-1
clone size: -
D gene: -

CDR3 DNA: TGTGCCAGCCCTCCCCACGGGTTGAACACTGAAGCTTTCTTT
CDR3 protein: CASPPHGLNTEAFF
V gene: TRBV28
J gene: TRBJ1-1
clone size: -
D gene: -

CDR3 DNA: TGTGCCAGCAGCCAAGAGGAGGGGAGCTCCTACAATGAGCAGTTCTTC
CDR3 protein: CASSQEEGSSYNEQFF
V gene: TRBV4-2
J gene: TRBJ2-1
clone size: -
D gene: -

CDR3 DNA: TGTGCCAGCAGCGCGGGACAGGCGAACACTGAAGCTTTCTTT
CDR3 protein: CASSAGQANTEAFF
V gene: TRBV9
J gene: TRBJ1-1
clone size: -
D gene: TRBD1

CDR3 DNA: TGTGCTAGTGGCTCCCGCACCGGGGAGCTGTTTTTT
CDR3 protein: CASGSRTGELFF
V gene: TRBV12-5
J gene: TRBJ2-2
clone size: -
D gene: -

CDR3 DNA: TGCAGTGCTCTTTCGCGCGAGCAGTACTTC
CDR3 protein: CSALSREQYF
V gene: TRBV20-1
J gene: TRBJ2-7
clone size: -
D gene: -

CDR3 DNA: TGTGCCAGCAGCTTATCCCGACTAGTTCAAGAGACCCAGTACTTC
CDR3 protein: CASSLSRLVQETQYF
V gene: TRBV7-9
J gene: TRBJ2-5
clone size: -
D gene: -

CDR3 DNA: TGCGCCAGCAGCCAAGCGGCGGAGGGCTACTATGGCTACACCTTC
CDR3 protein: CASSQAAEGYYGYTF
V gene: TRBV4-1
J gene: TRBJ1-2
clone size: -
D gene: -

CDR3 DNA: TGTGCCAGCTCACCACCCAACAGGGACACTGAAGCTTTCTTT
CDR3 protein: CASSPPNRDTEAFF
V gene: TRBV18
J gene: TRBJ1-1
clone size: -
D gene: -

CDR3 DNA: TGCGCCAGCAGCAAGGCGACTAGCGGGAGGGTAGGCGAGCAGTACTTC
CDR3 protein: CASSKATSGRVGEQYF
V gene: TRBV4-1
J gene: TRBJ2-7
clone size: -
D gene: TRBD2

CDR3 DNA: TGTGCCAGCGAAAGCGGGAGCAGGACAGATACGCAGTATTTT
CDR3 protein: CASESGSRTDTQYF
V gene: TRBV7-3
J gene: TRBJ2-3
clone size: -
D gene: TRBD2

CDR3 DNA: TGTGCCAGCAGTTTTTCAGGGGACAGCCTGAACACTGAAGCTTTCTTT
CDR3 protein: CASSFSGDSLNTEAFF
V gene: TRBV28
J gene: TRBJ1-1
clone size: -
D gene: TRBD1

CDR3 DNA: TGTGCCAGTGGACAACTCAGCGGGAGCAATGAGCAGTTCTTC
CDR3 protein: CASGQLSGSNEQFF
V gene: TRBV2
J gene: TRBJ2-1
clone size: -
D gene: TRBD2

CDR3 DNA: TGTGCCAGTAACCTTCAGGTTGACAGCGGGGGACTCTCCTATGGCTACACCTTC
CDR3 protein: CASNLQVDSGGLSYGYTF
V gene: TRBV19
J gene: TRBJ1-2
clone size: -
D gene: -

CDR3 DNA: TGCGCCAGCGAGGGGACAGGGGTAGATACGCAGTATTTT
CDR3 protein: CASEGTGVDTQYF
V gene: TRBV5-1
J gene: TRBJ2-3
clone size: -
D gene: TRBD1

CDR3 DNA: TGCAGCGTTGAAAGGCTAGACAATGAGCAGTTCTTC
CDR3 protein: CSVERLDNEQFF
V gene: TRBV29-1
J gene: TRBJ2-1
clone size: -
D gene: -

CDR3 DNA: TGTGCCAGCACGCGAGGAGGGGCGGATGAAAAACTGTTTTTT
CDR3 protein: CASTRGGADEKLFF
V gene: TRBV9
J gene: TRBJ1-4
clone size: -
D gene: -

CDR3 DNA: TGTGCCAGCAGCACGACAGGCTTGAACACTGAAGCTTTCTTT
CDR3 protein: CASSTTGLNTEAFF
V gene: TRBV7-3
J gene: TRBJ1-1
clone size: -
D gene: -

CDR3 DNA: TGTGCCAGTGGACGGACACATACTAATGAAAAACTGTTTTTT
CDR3 protein: CASGRTHTNEKLFF
V gene: TRBV19
J gene: TRBJ1-4
clone size: -
D gene: -

CDR3 DNA: TGTGCCAGCTCAACAATACAGGGTTGGTATGGCTACACCTTC
CDR3 protein: CASSTIQGWYGYTF
V gene: TRBV18
J gene: TRBJ1-2
clone size: -
D gene: -

CDR3 DNA: TGTGCCAGCAGTGAAGTTGGGGGAGGGCTAGATACGCAGTATTTT
CDR3 protein: CASSEVGGGLDTQYF
V gene: TRBV6-1
J gene: TRBJ2-3
clone size: -
D gene: TRBD2

CDR3 DNA: TGTGCCAGCAGCGAACAGCTGAGGGACACTGAAGCTTTCTTT
CDR3 protein: CASSEQLRDTEAFF
V gene: TRBV9
J gene: TRBJ1-1
clone size: -
D gene: -

CDR3 DNA: TGTGCCAGCAGTTCCGGCCCTCACTCGGGAAATGAGCAGTTCTTC
CDR3 protein: CASSSGPHSGNEQFF
V gene: TRBV27
J gene: TRBJ2-1
clone size: -
D gene: -

CDR3 DNA: TGTGCCAGCAGCTTATACGGTTCCTACAATGAGCAGTTCTTC
CDR3 protein: CASSLYGSYNEQFF
V gene: TRBV11-2
J gene: TRBJ2-1
clone size: -
D gene: -

CDR3 DNA: TGCGCCAGCAGTGATCCGGGTTTTGTAGCTTTCTTT
CDR3 protein: CASSDPGFVAFF
V gene: TRBV10-2
J gene: TRBJ1-1
clone size: -
D gene: -

CDR3 DNA: TGTGCCAACCCGACAGGGGTGGGTGGCTACACCTTC
CDR3 protein: CANPTGVGGYTF
V gene: TRBV2
J gene: TRBJ1-2
clone size: -
D gene: TRBD1

CDR3 DNA: TGCAGCGTTGGGACTAGCGGAGGGGGCTACAATGAGCAGTTCTTC
CDR3 protein: CSVGTSGGGYNEQFF
V gene: TRBV29-1
J gene: TRBJ2-1
clone size: -
D gene: TRBD2

CDR3 DNA: TGCGCCAGCAGCTTGGTATCGGAGACTGAAGCTTTCTTT
CDR3 protein: CASSLVSETEAFF
V gene: TRBV5-1
J gene: TRBJ1-1
clone size: -
D gene: -

CDR3 DNA: TGTGCCACCAGCAGTGAGGGACAGGCTCGAAGTGGTAGCAATCAGCCCCAGCATTTT
CDR3 protein: CATSSEGQARSGSNQPQHF
V gene: TRBV15
J gene: TRBJ1-5
clone size: -
D gene: TRBD1

CDR3 DNA: TGTGCCAGCAGTTTAAACCGGCAGGCGGGGGCTTTCTTT
CDR3 protein: CASSLNRQAGAFF
V gene: TRBV27
J gene: TRBJ1-1
clone size: -
D gene: -

CDR3 DNA: TGTGCCAGCAGTTACTCGGGACAGCCCCAAGAGACCCAGTACTTC
CDR3 protein: CASSYSGQPQETQYF
V gene: TRBV6-5
J gene: TRBJ2-5
clone size: -
D gene: TRBD1

CDR3 DNA: TGTGCCAGCAGTTACTCTGCGGATGGCTACACCTTC
CDR3 protein: CASSYSADGYTF
V gene: TRBV6-6
J gene: TRBJ1-2
clone size: once
D gene: -

CDR3 DNA: TGTGCCAGCAGCTTACATGGGGCCCGCGACACTGAAGCTTTCTTT
CDR3 protein: CASSLHGARDTEAFF
V gene: TRBV7-3
J gene: TRBJ1-1
clone size: once
D gene: -

CDR3 DNA: TGCGCCAGCAGTGAGTCCGGGACAGGCTCCTACGAGCAGTACTTC
CDR3 protein: CASSESGTGSYEQYF
V gene: TRBV10-1
J gene: TRBJ2-7
clone size: -
D gene: TRBD1

CDR3 DNA: TGTGCCAGTAGTAGAAACTCCGGACAGGGAACATCCTACGAGCAGTACTTC
CDR3 protein: CASSRNSGQGTSYEQYF
V gene: TRBV19
J gene: TRBJ2-7
clone size: -
D gene: TRBD1

CDR3 DNA: TGTGCCAGCAGCGTAGCTCCAGCCCCCCGAGGCACTGAAGCTTTCTTT
CDR3 protein: CASSVAPAPRGTEAFF
V gene: TRBV9
J gene: TRBJ1-1
clone size: -
D gene: -

CDR3 DNA: TGTGCCAGCAGCCCTCGTAGCCCCCACATTAACAGGGAACCTGAAGCTTTCTTT
CDR3 protein: CASSPRSPHINREPEAFF
V gene: TRBV13
J gene: TRBJ1-1
clone size: -
D gene: -

CDR3 DNA: TGTGCCAGCGCCCAGGGTACTAATGAAAAACTGTTTTTT
CDR3 protein: CASAQGTNEKLFF
V gene: TRBV18
J gene: TRBJ1-4
clone size: -
D gene: -

CDR3 DNA: TGTGCCATCAGGGATGACAGGGAGAACACTGAAGCTTTCTTT
CDR3 protein: CAIRDDRENTEAFF
V gene: TRBV10-3
J gene: TRBJ1-1
clone size: -
D gene: TRBD1

CDR3 DNA: TGTGCCAGCAGCCGAATGGGACTAGCGGGGAACTATGAGCAGTTCTTC
CDR3 protein: CASSRMGLAGNYEQFF
V gene: TRBV13
J gene: TRBJ2-1
clone size: once
D gene: TRBD2

CDR3 DNA: TGCAGCGTTGTGGCAGTGGGGGGGGACACTGAAGCTTTCTTT
CDR3 protein: CSVVAVGGDTEAFF
V gene: TRBV29-1
J gene: TRBJ1-1
clone size: once
D gene: -

CDR3 DNA: TGTGCCAGCAGTGACTCCCCGGGTCTCAATCAGCCCCAGCATTTT
CDR3 protein: CASSDSPGLNQPQHF
V gene: TRBV6-4
J gene: TRBJ1-5
clone size: -
D gene: -

CDR3 DNA: TGTGCCAGCAGACCATCTAGCGGGAGTAGCGAGACCCAGTACTTC
CDR3 protein: CASRPSSGSSETQYF
V gene: TRBV2
J gene: TRBJ2-5
clone size: -
D gene: TRBD2

CDR3 DNA: TGTGCCACCAGCGCCTCACACTCTCAGGGGGGAACTGAAGCTTTCTTT
CDR3 protein: CATSASHSQGGTEAFF
V gene: TRBV15
J gene: TRBJ1-1
clone size: -
D gene: TRBD1

CDR3 DNA: TGTGCCAGCAGGAGGGACAGGGGAGGCGAGCAGTACTTC
CDR3 protein: CASRRDRGGEQYF
V gene: TRBV6-5
J gene: TRBJ2-7
clone size: -
D gene: TRBD1

CDR3 DNA: TGTGCAAGTCGCAAAGGGCACGTGGACAGGGGTACAGATACGCAGTATTTT
CDR3 protein: CASRKGHVDRGTDTQYF
V gene: TRBV12-2
J gene: TRBJ2-3
clone size: once
D gene: -

CDR3 DNA: TGCGCCAGCAGCAGGGGGTCAGATACGCAGTATTTT
CDR3 protein: CASSRGSDTQYF
V gene: TRBV5-1
J gene: TRBJ2-3
clone size: -
D gene: -

CDR3 DNA: TGTGCCAGCAGTGAGGACAGGGAGCTCGAAAAACTGTTTTTT
CDR3 protein: CASSEDRELEKLFF
V gene: TRBV6-1
J gene: TRBJ1-4
clone size: -
D gene: TRBD1

CDR3 DNA: TGTGCCAGCAGCCCCTTCATACAGGGTGGGCAGTTCTTC
CDR3 protein: CASSPFIQGGQFF
V gene: TRBV6-6
J gene: TRBJ2-1
clone size: once
D gene: -

CDR3 DNA: TGCAGCGTTGAGGTTGGAAAGGGGGATACGCAGTATTTT
CDR3 protein: CSVEVGKGDTQYF
V gene: TRBV29-1
J gene: TRBJ2-3
clone size: -
D gene: -

CDR3 DNA: TGTGCCTGGAGTGATGGGACAGACATCTATGGCTACACCTTC
CDR3 protein: CAWSDGTDIYGYTF
V gene: TRBV30
J gene: TRBJ1-2
clone size: -
D gene: TRBD1